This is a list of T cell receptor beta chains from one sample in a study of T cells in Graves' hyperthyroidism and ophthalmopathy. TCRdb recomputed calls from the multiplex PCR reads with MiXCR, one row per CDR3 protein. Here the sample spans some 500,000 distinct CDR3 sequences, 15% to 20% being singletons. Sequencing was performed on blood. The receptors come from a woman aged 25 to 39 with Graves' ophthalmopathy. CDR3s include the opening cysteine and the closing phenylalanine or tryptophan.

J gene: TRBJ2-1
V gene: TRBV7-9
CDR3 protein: CASSWRPDNEQFF

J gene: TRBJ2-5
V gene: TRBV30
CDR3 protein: CAWSVQGAIGGETQYF

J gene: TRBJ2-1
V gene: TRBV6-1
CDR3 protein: CASKRTSGTYNEQFF

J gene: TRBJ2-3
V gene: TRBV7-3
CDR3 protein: CASSLMLLDTQYF

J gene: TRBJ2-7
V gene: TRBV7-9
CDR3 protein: CASSLEDRATLTYEQYF

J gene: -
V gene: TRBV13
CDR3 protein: CASSLTGAREVNEQYF

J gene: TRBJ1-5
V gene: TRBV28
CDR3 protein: CASSTRWGGNQPQHF

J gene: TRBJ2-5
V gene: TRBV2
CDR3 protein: CASSGTNDSQETQYF

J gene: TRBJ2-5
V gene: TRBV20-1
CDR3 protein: CSARGASGKEETQYF

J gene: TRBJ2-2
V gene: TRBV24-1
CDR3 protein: CATSDTGTGILTGELFF

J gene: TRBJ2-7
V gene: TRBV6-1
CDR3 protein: CASRPGSSYEQYF

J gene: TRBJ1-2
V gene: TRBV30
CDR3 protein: CAWEAGAPGYTF

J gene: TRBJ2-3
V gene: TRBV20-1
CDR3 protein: CSARDRGADGYTDTQYF

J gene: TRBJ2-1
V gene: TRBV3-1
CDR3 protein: CASSFRRSNEQFF

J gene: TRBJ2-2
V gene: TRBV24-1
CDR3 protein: CATSDPGQGTNTGELFF

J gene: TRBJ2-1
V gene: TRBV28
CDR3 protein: CASSLVREQFF

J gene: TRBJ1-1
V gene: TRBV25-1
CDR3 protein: CAGSIQPEGTEAFF

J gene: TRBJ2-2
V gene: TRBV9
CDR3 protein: CASSVYLLQGELFF

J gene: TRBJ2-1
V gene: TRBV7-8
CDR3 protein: CASLRTSSSYNEQFF

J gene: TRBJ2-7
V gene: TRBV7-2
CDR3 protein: CASSLGDTDSYEQYF

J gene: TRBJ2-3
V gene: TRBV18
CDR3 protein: CASSPVTSGGPGDTQYF

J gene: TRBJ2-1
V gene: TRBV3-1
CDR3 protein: CASSQLAGGNEQFF

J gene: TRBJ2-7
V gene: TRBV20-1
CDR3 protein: CSARVMGPRAEQYF

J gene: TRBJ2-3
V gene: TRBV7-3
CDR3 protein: CASSYGQGDTQYF

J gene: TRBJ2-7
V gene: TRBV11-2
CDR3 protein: CASSQDREDRAIACEQYF

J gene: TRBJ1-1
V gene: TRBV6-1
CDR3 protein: CASGAQGGSTEAFF

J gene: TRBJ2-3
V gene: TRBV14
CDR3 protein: CASSHQAGNTDTQYF

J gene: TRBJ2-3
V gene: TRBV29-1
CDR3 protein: CSVEEAPGAGGQDTQYF

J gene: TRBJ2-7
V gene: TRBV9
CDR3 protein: CASSVDLGSVDEQYF

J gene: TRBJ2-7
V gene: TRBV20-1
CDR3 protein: CSARDGKFESYEQYF

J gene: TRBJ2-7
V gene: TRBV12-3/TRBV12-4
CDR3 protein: CASSFDSGRLSEQYF

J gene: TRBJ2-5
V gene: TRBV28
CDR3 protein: CASRTDRAETQYF

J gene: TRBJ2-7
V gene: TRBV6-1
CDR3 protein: CASSSPTGGGYEQYF

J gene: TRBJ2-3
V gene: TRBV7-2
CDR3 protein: CASSLVRTSGPDTQYF

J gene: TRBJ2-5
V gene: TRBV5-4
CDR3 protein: CASSLTASDLETQYF

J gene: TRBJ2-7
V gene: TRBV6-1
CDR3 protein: CASRVGANGYEQYF

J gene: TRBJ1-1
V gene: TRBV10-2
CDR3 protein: CASSEGTGEGTEAFF

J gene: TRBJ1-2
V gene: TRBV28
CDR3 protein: CDTHHSSVGYTF

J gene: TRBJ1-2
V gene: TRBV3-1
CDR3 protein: CASSATPLSGTRYGYTF

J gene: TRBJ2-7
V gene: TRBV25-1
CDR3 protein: CASSVEGQGAWEQYF

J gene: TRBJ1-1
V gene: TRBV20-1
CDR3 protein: CSAGGGTDTEAFF

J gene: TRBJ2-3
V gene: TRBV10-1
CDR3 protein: CASSELTGSGGADTQYF

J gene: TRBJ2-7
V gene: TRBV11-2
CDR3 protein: CASSLTGAPGAYEQYF

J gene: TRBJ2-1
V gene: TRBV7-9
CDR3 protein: CASSLGQGAFF

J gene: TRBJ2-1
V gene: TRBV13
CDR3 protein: CASSRQGPEQFF

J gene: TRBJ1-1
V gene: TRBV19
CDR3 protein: CASSIDRNTEAFF

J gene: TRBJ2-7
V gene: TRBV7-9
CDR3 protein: CASSVSRTYEQYF

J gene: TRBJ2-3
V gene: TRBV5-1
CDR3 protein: CASSPTTTTRDTQYF

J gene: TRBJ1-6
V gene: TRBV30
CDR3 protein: CAWERLGAPLHF

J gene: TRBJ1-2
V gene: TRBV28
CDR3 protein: CASSLLNRYYGYTF

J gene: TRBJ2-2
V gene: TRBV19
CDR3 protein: CASSIDLGSRTGELFF

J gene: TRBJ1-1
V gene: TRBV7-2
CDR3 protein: CASRQTGTGEGAFF

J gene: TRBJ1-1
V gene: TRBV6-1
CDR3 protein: CASSTGGGTEAFF

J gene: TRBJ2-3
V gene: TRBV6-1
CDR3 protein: CAIKAGMSSDTQYF